This TCR beta chain is drawn from a study of CD8+ T cells in alopecia areata. On the study more broadly: Using the percentage of affected scalp area, treated patients' severity was scored. General observations from the study: Clonality in lesional scalp, especially alopecia totalis/universalis, exceeded that of normal scalp. In scalp and blood, many expanded lesional clones persisted during tofacitinib.

Treatment of the sample: oral pan-JAK inhibitor, 5-10 mg twice daily. There are a few counts of this clone. Its matching antigen is unknown. RNA extraction was followed by reverse transcription into cDNA, which acted as the sequencing template. Repertoires were generated with immunoSEQ multiplex PCR, while TCRdb's copy carries only in-frame clones and drops some. The sample contains 140,000 to 150,000 clones, 54% of which appear only once. Trimming removed 4 bases from V and 5 bases from J, with 8 bases in between. CDR3 length: 11 residues. Per germline, CDR1 SQVTM and CDR2 ANQGSEA. The chain joins TRBV29-1 to TRBJ2-5; D gene uncertain. Sequences were derived from CD8+ T cells sorted from blood, sampled at week 4, from a patient treated with tofacitinib. This sequence originates from a human donor with alopecia areata. The CDR3 spells CSVVQGETQYF. For the CDR3, the DNA is TGCAGCGTTGTCCAAGGGGAGACCCAGTACTTC.